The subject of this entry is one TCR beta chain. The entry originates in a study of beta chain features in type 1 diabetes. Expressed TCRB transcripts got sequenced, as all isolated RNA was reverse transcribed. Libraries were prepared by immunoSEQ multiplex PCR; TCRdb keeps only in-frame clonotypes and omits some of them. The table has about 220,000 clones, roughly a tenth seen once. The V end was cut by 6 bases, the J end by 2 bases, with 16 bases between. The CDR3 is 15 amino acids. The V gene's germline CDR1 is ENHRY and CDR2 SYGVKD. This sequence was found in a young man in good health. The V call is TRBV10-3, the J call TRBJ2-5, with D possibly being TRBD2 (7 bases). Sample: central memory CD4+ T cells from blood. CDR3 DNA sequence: TGTGCCATCAGCAAGATGGGAGGGGGGCAAGAGACCCAGTACTTC. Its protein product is CAISKMGGGQETQYF.